This is a list of T cell receptor beta chains from one sample in a study of T cell responses to AZD1222 COVID-19 vaccine. Repertoires were generated with immunoSEQ multiplex PCR, while TCRdb's copy carries only in-frame clones and drops some. The table shows 120,000 to 150,000 clones, with just over 90% occurring only once. The specimen comprised peripheral blood, sampled on day 0 of AZD1222 vaccination. These receptors originate from an adult in good health. CDR3s include the opening cysteine and the closing phenylalanine or tryptophan. Fields, in order: clone size, J gene, V gene, CDR3 length, D gene, CDR3 DNA, CDR3 protein. D genes are given only for firm matches. Expanded clones get a size class; other rows say once, few or many, or leave the size out.

. TRBJ2-1 TRBV9 15 . TGTGCCAGCAGCGTCGTAACAACAGGAAACAATGAGCAGTTCTTC CASSVVTTGNNEQFF
. TRBJ2-3 TRBV2 14 TRBD2 TGTGCCAGCCCCTTAGCGGGGGGGCTGGATACGCAGTATTTT CASPLAGGLDTQYF
. TRBJ2-7 TRBV7-3 19 TRBD1 TGTGCCAGCAGCTTAGTAGGTCCTATTCCAGGGGGTCCTTCCTACGAGCAGTACTTC CASSLVGPIPGGPSYEQYF
once TRBJ2-3 TRBV10-3 15 TRBD2 TGTGCCATCAGTCCGGGACTAGCGGCCACAGATACGCAGTATTTT CAISPGLAATDTQYF
. TRBJ1-1 TRBV5-5 13 TRBD1 TGTGCCAGCAACCGACAGGGCGGCACTGAAGCTTTCTTT CASNRQGGTEAFF
once TRBJ2-3 TRBV6-2/TRBV6-3 14 . TGTGCCAGCAGTTACTCGTCGCTGCTAGATACGCAGTATTTT CASSYSSLLDTQYF
. TRBJ2-1 TRBV5-4 12 . TGTGCCAGCAGCCGACTAGGTCACGAGCAGTTCTTC CASSRLGHEQFF
few TRBJ2-4 TRBV7-9 14 . TGTGCCAGCAGCTTAGACGTAGCCAAAAACATTCAGTACTTC CASSLDVAKNIQYF
. TRBJ1-3 TRBV6-1 13 . TGTGCCAGCAGTGAAGTGTCTGGAAACACCATATATTTT CASSEVSGNTIYF
. TRBJ2-1 TRBV15 15 TRBD2 TGTGCCACCAGCAGGCGACTAGCGGGCTACAATGAGCAGTTCTTC CATSRRLAGYNEQFF
. TRBJ2-1 TRBV5-4 14 . TGTGCCAGTAGCCCAACGGGTCGAGTAGACCCCCGGTTCTTC CASSPTGRVDPRFF
. TRBJ2-1 TRBV5-6 18 TRBD2 TGTGCCAGCAGCCTCCTAGCGGGAGGGCCCGGCTCCTACAATGAGCAGTTCTTC CASSLLAGGPGSYNEQFF
. TRBJ1-5 TRBV12-5 13 . TGTGCTAGTGGTTTCGCGCCAGTCCAGCCCCAGCATTTT CASGFAPVQPQHF
. TRBJ2-1 TRBV5-8 11 . TGTGCCAGCAGCATTGAAGGTGAGCAGTTCTTC CASSIEGEQFF
. TRBJ2-1 TRBV6-5 13 . TGTGCCAGCAGCGAGGGGCCCTACAATGAGCAGTTCTTC CASSEGPYNEQFF
. TRBJ2-3 TRBV2 15 TRBD1 TGTGCCAGCAGTCTACAGGGGGGAGGCACAGATACGCAGTATTTT CASSLQGGGTDTQYF
. TRBJ2-5 TRBV9 11 . TGTGCCAGCAGCTTCCGGGAGACCCAGTACTTC CASSFRETQYF
. TRBJ2-5 TRBV5-4 15 TRBD1 TGTGCCAGCAGCTCCGGGACAGGGGGCGTAGAGACCCAGTACTTC CASSSGTGGVETQYF
once TRBJ1-2 TRBV29-1 13 . TGCAGCGTCAAACTCAGTGGCTCCTCGAACTACACCTTC CSVKLSGSSNYTF
. TRBJ2-7 TRBV11-2 15 TRBD2 TGTGCCAGCAGCATATTTGGGACTAGCGTTAGCGAGCAGTACTTC CASSIFGTSVSEQYF
. TRBJ2-7 TRBV18 14 TRBD1 TGTGCCAGCTCGCCAGGGGGCGGATACTACGAGCAGTACTTC CASSPGGGYYEQYF
. TRBJ1-5 TRBV7-3 14 . TGTGCCAGCAGCTTACATCGGGGTACTCAGCCCCAGCATTTT CASSLHRGTQPQHF
. TRBJ1-2 TRBV5-4 16 . TGTGCCAGCAGCCCGAGACGGCGGACGCCTAACTATGGCTACACCTTC CASSPRRRTPNYGYTF
. TRBJ1-6 TRBV6-5 13 . TGTGCCAGCGGAAGGGGGTTATGGTCACCCCTCCACTTT CASGRGLWSPLHF
. TRBJ1-1 TRBV4-3 15 TRBD1 TGCGCCAGCAGCCAAGAGTGGACAGGGGGAGGTGAAGCTTTCTTT CASSQEWTGGGEAFF
. TRBJ2-2 TRBV12-3/TRBV12-4 11 . TGTGCCAGCAGCCTCGAGGAGGAGCTGTTTTTT CASSLEEELFF
. TRBJ2-1 TRBV15 15 . TGTGCCACCAGCAGAGATAAGGGTACCTACAATGAGCAGTTCTTC CATSRDKGTYNEQFF
. TRBJ2-3 TRBV2 21 TRBD2 TGTGCCAGCAGCACTAGGAGACTAGCGGGGGGGCGTAAGGGTTCCACAGATACGCAGTATTTT CASSTRRLAGGRKGSTDTQYF
. TRBJ1-5 TRBV6-1 15 . TGTGCCAGCAGTGAGGCGGGTAATAGCAATCAGCCCCAGCATTTT CASSEAGNSNQPQHF
. TRBJ2-7 TRBV14 18 TRBD1 TGTGCCAGCAGCCAAGATTGGTGGGACAGTCAGATGTTTTACGAGCAGTACTTC CASSQDWWDSQMFYEQYF
. TRBJ2-7 TRBV5-1 15 TRBD2 TGCGCCAGCAGCTGGGGACTAGCGGGAGCCTACGAGCAGTACTTC CASSWGLAGAYEQYF
. TRBJ2-6 TRBV5-1 16 . TGCGCCAGCAGCTTGGCCGCAGTCTCTGGGGCCAACGTCCTGACTTTC CASSLAAVSGANVLTF
. TRBJ1-5 TRBV18 16 . TGTGCCAGCTCACCATCCGGGGATTATAGCAATCAGCCCCAGCATTTT CASSPSGDYSNQPQHF
. TRBJ1-4 TRBV15 18 TRBD1 TGTGCCACCAGCAGAGATAGACAGGGTAACAGACGGGGTGAAAAACTGTTTTTT CATSRDRQGNRRGEKLFF
. TRBJ1-2 TRBV7-2 15 . TGTGCCAGCAGCTTAGAAGGACCCACGGCGTATGGCTACACCTTC CASSLEGPTAYGYTF
once TRBJ2-2 TRBV30 14 . TGTGCCTGGTCCTCGGGACTTTTCACCGGGGAGCTGTTTTTT CAWSSGLFTGELFF
. TRBJ2-3 TRBV7-2 16 TRBD2 TGTGCCAGCAGCTTAGGCGTCGGGGGGAACACAGATACGCAGTATTTT CASSLGVGGNTDTQYF